The T cell receptor (beta chain) under discussion was sequenced for a study of neurological immune-mediated disorders. A 10-nucleotide random UMI tagged transcripts in template-switch 5'RACE cDNA synthesis. TCRdb reprocessed the 5' RACE reads with MiXCR, giving one entry per CDR3 protein. The table lists 50,000 to 70,000 distinct CDR3 sequences, roughly 10% of them singletons, with about 6.6% in the top ten. This clonotype was seen many times. The time point here: longitudinal time-point 1 (baseline). The study built unsorted libraries from 2 million PBMCs kept at -80 C. This CDR3 is built from 13 residues. Germline V lookup: CDR1 DFQATT, CDR2 SNEGSKA (reference sequence). V was pared by 3 bases and J by 3 bases, with 5 bases of the junction left unmatched.

The V gene is TRBV20-1, the J gene TRBJ2-7; 7 nucleotides align to TRBD1. Material: PBMCs. This TCR derives from a male donor with HTLV-1-associated myelopathy (HAM/TSP). This CDR3 is CSARGDRVYEQYF. For the CDR3, the DNA is TGCAGTGCTAGGGGCGACAGGGTCTACGAGCAGTACTTC.